This TCR beta chain was identified in a study of Graves' ophthalmopathy and Graves' hyperthyroidism. RNA transcripts were the template, and TCR beta CDR3 regions were amplified from them. Second-round multiplex PCR followed a first-round RT-PCR using HTBI primers. TCRdb reprocessed the multiplex PCR reads with MiXCR, giving one entry per CDR3 protein. The table lists around 660,000 distinct CDR3 sequences, approximately 39% of them singletons. This clonotype occurred many times. The junction had 12 bases not matched to a gene; V was cut back by 4 bases and J by 6 bases. CDR3 size: 16 residues. Germline-derived CDR1 and CDR2 are SEHNR and FQNEAQ (reference sequence). Orbital computed tomography, together with clinical symptoms, serum thyroxine, TRAb and thyroid ultrasound, was used for diagnosis.

This receptor was obtained from an adult man with Graves' ophthalmopathy. The gene calls are TRBV7-9 and TRBJ2-7, with 10 bases aligning to TRBD2. The sequencing input was peripheral blood. The CDR3 here is CASSSPPSGRGVEQYF. CDR3 sequence (DNA): TGTGCCAGCAGCTCGCCCCCCAGCGGGAGGGGAGTCGAGCAGTACTTC.